This record covers a single T cell receptor (beta chain). Its antigen is not known. Germline values: CDR1 MNHNS, CDR2 SASEGT. The germline V and J ends were trimmed by 3 bases and 1 base, with 9 bases remaining between them. The CDR3 is 14 amino acids. This record belongs to a study of T cell responses to AZD1222 COVID-19 vaccine. Sequencing used immunoSEQ multiplex PCR; TCRdb keeps in-frame clones, though not all of them. The sample has 95,000 to 150,000 clones; about nine tenths are singletons. Study results and limitations: The sample set comprised mostly white British donors with more females, and clonal diversity was possibly underestimated. Breadth and depth of Spike-specific TCRs rose after two AZD1222 doses. Along spike, vaccine-associated CD4 TCRs were found throughout, with dominance at 160-218 and 743-854.

This rearrangement joins TRBV6-1 to TRBJ1-2; D might be TRBD1 (6 bases). Sequencing was performed on peripheral blood, taken on day 0 of AZD1222 vaccination. The receptor's source is an adult in good health. CDR3: CASSDRGFNYGYTF. The CDR3 DNA sequence: TGTGCCAGCAGTGACAGGGGATTTAACTATGGCTACACCTTC.